Shown below are 12 T cell receptor beta chains from a single sample sequenced in a study of identical twins. TCRdb independently ran MiXCR on the 5' RACE reads; one entry per CDR3 protein. This table has approximately 600,000 distinct CDR3 sequences, just over 7% appearing once. The same data also went into a second study, on yellow fever vaccine responses in identical twins.

Sequenced sample: PBMCs. These receptors were collected from a woman under 30 in good health.

J is TRBJ2-2 and V is TRBV20-1, with 16 bases identical to TRBD2. The J segment lost 3 bases and the V segment lost 0 bases, leaving 4 bases of the junction unmatched. CDR1 and CDR2 from the germline V gene are DFQATT and SNEGSKA (reference sequence). CDR3 length: 18 amino acids. The CDR3, as DNA: TGCAGTGCTAGAGATGGGACTAGCGGGAGGGCCGACACCGGGGAGCTGTTTTTT. As protein: CSARDGTSGRADTGELFF.

V gene TRBV20-1 combines with J gene TRBJ1-1; 10 positions match TRBD1. The CDR3 runs to 15 residues. Germline V gene data show CDR1 as DFQATT and CDR2 as SNEGSKA (reference sequence). Trimming removed 6 bases from V and 4 bases from J; junction bases left unmatched: 11. In nucleotides, the CDR3 is TGCAGTGCCCGCGGGGACAGGGGTTTGAGCACTGAAGCTTTCTTT. Its protein is CSARGDRGLSTEAFF.

This clonotype was picked up a small number of times. V and J are TRBV4-1 and TRBJ1-1; D gene unclear. Germline V gives CDR1 MGHRA, CDR2 YSYEKL. V was trimmed by 1 base and J by 2 bases, leaving 8 bases between them. This CDR3 has 14 amino acids. The CDR3 reads CASSQVGSNTEAFF. CDR3 nucleotides: TGCGCCAGCAGCCAAGTAGGGAGTAACACTGAAGCTTTCTTT.

This clonotype was recorded many times. The chain employs TRBV2 and TRBJ1-3; no firm D call. Germline values: CDR1 SNHLY, CDR2 FYNNEI. The CDR3 has 13 amino acids. V lost 4 bases, J lost 2 bases, and 6 bases lay in between. The CDR3 loop is CASSGGTGNTIYF. The CDR3 DNA reads TGTGCCAGCAGTGGAGGGACTGGAAACACCATATATTTT. The whole variable domain, filled in from reference TRBV2 and TRBJ1-3, reads EPEVTQTPSHQVTQMGQEVILRCVPISNHLYFYWYRQILGQKVEFLVSFYNNEISEKSEIFDDQFSVERPDGSNFTLKIRSTKLEDSAMYFCASSGGTGNTIYFGEGSWLTVV.

This clonotype was counted many times. No DNA is shown, since the ends of the CDR3 on it are uncertain; the CDR3 is the one TCRdb lists. The rearrangement links TRBV12-3 or TRBV12-4 to TRBJ2-3; the tabulated D call, TRBD1, remains unverified against the DNA. A total of 14 residues make up the CDR3, ends included. The CDR3: CASSSSGRTDTQYF.

This clonotype was recorded many times. For the CDR3, the DNA is TGTGCCAGCAGCCGTTTGGAGGTCAGCACAGATACGCAGTATTTT. Translating gives CASSRLEVSTDTQYF. The chain uses TRBV7-3 and TRBJ2-3; tentative D call: TRBD2 (5 bases). Germline V gene data show CDR1 as SGHTA and CDR2 as FQGTGA. V was shortened by 5 bases and J by 0 bases, with 12 bases between the two germline ends. This CDR3 has 15 amino acids.

This clonotype has just a few counts. The V call is TRBV3-1, the J call TRBJ2-7; the D gene is possibly TRBD1 (6 bases). The CDR3 extends over 16 amino acids. With 3 bases removed from V and 3 bases from J, the gap between germline ends came to 18 bases. Germline V gene data show CDR1 as LGHDT and CDR2 as YNNKEL (reference sequence). Here the CDR3 reads CASSQAPQGLNYEQYF. The CDR3 DNA reads as TGTGCCAGCAGCCAGGCCCCCCAGGGGCTAAACTACGAGCAGTACTTC.

This clonotype appeared a few times. The V and J genes are TRBV28 and TRBJ2-5; TRBD1 matches at 9 bases. Germline values: CDR1 MDHEN, CDR2 SYDVKM. The length of the CDR3 is 17 residues. Unmatched junction bases numbered 12, after V lost 2 bases and J lost 5 bases. The CDR3 region has the DNA TGTGCCAGCAGTTTACTAGGACAGGGGTTACATCGGGAGACCCAGTACTTC. As protein: CASSLLGQGLHRETQYF.

The DNA of the CDR3 is TGTGCCAGCAGCTCGTACGGACAGGCCCCCGTCCCCGTCCAGTACGTC. As protein: CASSSYGQAPVPVQYV. The chain combines TRBV7-6 with TRBJ2-7, with 7 bases aligning to TRBD1. Per germline, CDR1 SGHVS and CDR2 FNYEAQ. V was clipped by 4 bases and J by 10 bases; unmatched bases: 19. The CDR3 loop spans 16 amino acids.

This clonotype has only a few counts. The chain employs TRBV28 and TRBJ1-1, with D perhaps TRBD1 (5 bases). CDR1 and CDR2 from the germline V gene are MDHEN and SYDVKM. V lost 8 bases and J lost 3, with 19 bases in between. The CDR3 sequence is 15 residues long. The CDR3 region is CASRFRGAWDTEAFF. The CDR3 DNA is TGTGCCAGCCGCTTCCGCGGGGCGTGGGACACTGAAGCTTTCTTT.

This clonotype was seen repeatedly, ten times or more. The chain joins TRBV29-1 to TRBJ2-1; TRBD2 aligns across 9 bases. The CDR3 extends over 14 amino acids. From germline, CDR1 is SQVTM and CDR2 ANQGSEA. After removal of 7 bases from V and 6 bases from J, the junction contained 10 bases not matched to a gene. CDR3 protein: CSAGRGGAPNEQFF. In nucleotides, the CDR3 is TGCAGCGCTGGACGCGGGGGGGCTCCCAATGAGCAGTTCTTC.

The chain carries TRBV6-1 and TRBJ2-6, with D perhaps matching TRBD2 (5 bases). The CDR3 is made up of 15 amino acids. V was trimmed by 1 base and J by 1 base, leaving 5 bases between them. Germline V gene lookup returns CDR1 MNHNS and CDR2 SASEGT. As DNA, the CDR3 is TGTGCCAGCAGTGAAGTAGCGTCTGGGGCCAACGTCCTGACTTTC. Translating gives CASSEVASGANVLTF.